Below, 7 T cell receptor beta chains from the same sample are listed, as sequenced in a study of blood T cell repertoires in COVID-19. TCRdb's copy holds only in-frame clones and misses some; the assay was immunoSEQ multiplex PCR. The data hold roughly 73,000 clones, with roughly nine tenths observed a single time. The specimen was peripheral blood. The source is a man aged 50 or older with acute or convalescent COVID-19.

V usage is TRBV9 and J usage is TRBJ2-3; the D gene is possibly TRBD2 (6 bases). Germline values: CDR1 SGDLS, CDR2 YYNGEE. The CDR3 runs to 15 residues. V dropped 3 bases and J dropped 1 base, with 12 bases sitting between them. In DNA, the CDR3 is TGTGCCAGCAGCGAAACTAGCAGCCGCACAGATACGCAGTATTTT. Translation: CASSETSSRTDTQYF.

The chain joins TRBV10-1 to TRBJ1-1; TRBD1 is a possible D gene (5 bases). This CDR3 spans 14 amino acids. The germline gives CDR1 WNHNN, CDR2 SYGVQD (reference sequence). The ends were cut back, 0 bases at V and 5 bases at J, with 10 bases in the middle. CDR3 protein: CASSESWGATEAFF. The CDR3 DNA reads as TGCGCCAGCAGTGAGTCGTGGGGCGCGACTGAAGCTTTCTTT.

The gene calls are TRBV6-5 and TRBJ1-2, with 10 positions matching TRBD1. V gave up 0 bases and J gave up 4 bases; unmatched junction bases: 5. The germline V gene has CDR1 MNHEY and CDR2 SVGAGI. The CDR3 is 16 amino acids. The CDR3 sequence is CASSYSRGQGTYGYTF. The CDR3 DNA follows: TGTGCCAGCAGTTACTCGAGGGGACAGGGGACCTATGGCTACACCTTC.

The V call is TRBV24-1, the J call TRBJ1-4, with 8 positions matching TRBD1. Germline V gene sequence: CDR1 KGHDR, CDR2 SFDVKD. V was pared by 5 bases and J by 8 bases, with 9 bases of the junction left unmatched. The CDR3 is 15 amino acids. The DNA for the CDR3 is TGTGCCACCAGTGGAGGGACAGGTGCCCACGAAAAACTGTTTTTT. It is translated as CATSGGTGAHEKLFF.

This clone has just one count. This chain links TRBV9 with TRBJ1-1; 10 bases match TRBD1. V dropped 0 bases and J dropped 4; count of bases not matched to a gene: 6. CDR1 and CDR2 from the germline V gene are SGDLS and YYNGEE. The CDR3 is 16 amino acids. CDR3 loop: CASSVVDRGVGTEAFF. CDR3 in DNA: TGTGCCAGCAGCGTAGTGGACAGGGGGGTGGGCACTGAAGCTTTCTTT. The full variable domain, completed using reference TRBV9 and TRBJ1-1, is DSGVTQTPKHLITATGQRVTLRCSPRSGDLSVYWYQQSLDQGLQFLIQYYNGEERAKGNILERFSAQQFPDLHSELNLSSLELGDSALYFCASSVVDRGVGTEAFFGQGTRLTVV.

The chain joins TRBV6-1 to TRBJ2-2; TRBD2 agrees at 7 bases. The germline CDR1 and CDR2 sequences are MNHNS and SASEGT. CDR3 length: 18 amino acids. The V segment lost 2 bases and the J segment 0 bases; nucleotides outside the gene matches: 9. The CDR3 sequence is CASSEILGAGANTGELFF. The CDR3 nucleotides are TGTGCCAGCAGTGAAATTTTAGGGGCGGGGGCGAACACCGGGGAGCTGTTTTTT.

This rearrangement joins TRBV3-1 (or the pseudogene TRBV3-2) to TRBJ1-2; D gene unclear. There are 12 residues in the CDR3. Germline assignment: CDR1 LGHDT and CDR2 YNNKEL (reference sequence). V lost 1 base to trimming and J lost 8 bases, with 8 bases between them. The chain's CDR3 is CASSQGRRGYTF. The CDR3 DNA sequence: TGTGCCAGCAGCCAAGGAAGGCGGGGCTACACCTTC.